These 29 T cell receptor beta chains originate from one sample sequenced in a study of T-cell reconstitution after alpha-beta-depleted transplantation in children. Unique molecular identifiers tagged the TCRbeta library. TCRdb reprocessed the PCR reads with MiXCR, giving one entry per CDR3 protein. Altogether over 550,000 distinct CDR3 sequences are present, roughly a tenth being singletons, with the ten largest covering roughly 4%. The sample was PBMCs from the stem cell graft donor, taken from the stem cell graft. The origin of the receptors is a human donor who donated a stem cell graft to a child with acute myeloid leukemia.

This clonotype has ten or more counts. This CDR3 reads CASSLLLADTQYF. In DNA form, the CDR3 reads TGTGCCAGCAGTTTGCTTCTCGCAGATACGCAGTATTTT. V usage is TRBV27 and J usage is TRBJ2-3, with unresolved D. Trimming took off 3 bases at V and 4 bases at J, with 8 bases between the two ends. The germline V gene has CDR1 MNHEY and CDR2 SMNVEV (reference sequence). The CDR3 extends over 13 amino acids.

Only a few counts were recorded for this clonotype. The CDR3 coding sequence is TGTGCCAGCAGCTTAAGGTGGTCGCATGAAGCTTTCTTT. Its protein is CASSLRWSHEAFF. V and J are TRBV7-2 and TRBJ1-1; D call uncertain. Germline V CDR1 and CDR2: SGHTA, FQGNSA. The V end was cut by 2 bases, the J end by 7 bases, with 11 bases between. The CDR3 covers 13 residues.

The sample holds many counts of this clonotype. V and J are TRBV4-2 and TRBJ2-1, with a tentative D call TRBD2 (6 bases). Germline CDR1 is LGHNA and CDR2 is YNFKEQ. This CDR3 has 16 amino acids. V was trimmed by 7 bases and J by 7 bases, leaving 23 bases between them. The CDR3: CASTLGVGTSDNEQFF. Written as DNA, the CDR3 is TGTGCCAGCACCCTTGGCGTAGGGACTTCTGATAATGAGCAGTTCTTC.

This clonotype was counted at least ten times. The chain employs TRBV20-1 and TRBJ2-1; D gene ambiguous. Germline CDR1 is DFQATT and CDR2 is SNEGSKA (reference sequence). The CDR3 contains 10 residues. V dropped 1 base and J dropped 13 bases, with 8 bases sitting between them. The CDR3, as DNA: TGCAGTGCTAGAGGGTTGGAACAGTTCTTC. Residues: CSARGLEQFF.

This clonotype occurred a few times. This sequence joins TRBV3-1 and TRBJ1-2; D perhaps matches TRBD1 (6 bases). Germline-derived CDR1 and CDR2 are LGHDT and YNNKEL (reference sequence). CDR3 length equals 14 residues. Trimming took 6 bases from V and 4 from J, leaving 15 bases between them. CDR3 region: CASSWAGEPYGYTF. CDR3 DNA sequence: TGTGCCAGCAGTTGGGCAGGGGAGCCCTATGGCTACACCTTC.

This clonotype was counted a few times. The rearrangement links TRBV28 to TRBJ1-2; D is uncertain. The CDR3 extends over 16 amino acids. V lost 6 bases, J lost 1 base, and 18 bases lay in between. Germline CDR1 MDHEN, CDR2 SYDVKM. The CDR3 coding sequence is TGTGCCAGCAGGCCGGTTGGTTGGGGTCTTAACTATGGCTACACCTTC. As protein: CASRPVGWGLNYGYTF.

The sample holds a few counts of this clonotype. The J gene is TRBJ1-1, the V gene TRBV6-1, with D hard to call. Per the germline V gene, CDR1 is MNHNS and CDR2 is SASEGT. Trimming removed 7 bases at V and 3 bases at J, with 12 bases between. This CDR3 has 13 residues. As DNA, the CDR3 is TGTGCCAGCAACCCATGGGAGTACACTGAAGCTTTCTTT. The encoded protein is CASNPWEYTEAFF.

The gene calls are TRBV7-9 and TRBJ1-3; D not resolved. Trimming removed 2 bases at V and 4 bases at J, with 6 bases between. The CDR3 contains 13 residues. Germline assignment: CDR1 SEHNR and CDR2 FQNEAQ (reference sequence). The CDR3 loop reads CASSLTAGNTIYF. The CDR3 DNA reads TGTGCCAGCAGCTTAACAGCAGGAAACACCATATATTTT.

This clonotype was observed at least ten times. One end of the junction does not line up with germline, which may come from a read error. This sequence joins TRBV27 and TRBJ2-5; maybe TRBD2 (7 bases). The CDR3 is 14 amino acids. The V gene's germline CDR1 is MNHEY and CDR2 SMNVEV (reference sequence). CDR3 region: CASSLGGGRETQSF. The CDR3 bases are TGTGCCAGCAGTTTAGGCGGGGGCAGGGAGACCCAGTCCTTC.

This clonotype was seen at least ten times. V is TRBV20-1 and J is TRBJ2-4; D remains ambiguous. V was trimmed by 0 bases and J by 0 bases, leaving 9 bases between them. Germline lookup yields CDR1 DFQATT and CDR2 SNEGSKA (reference sequence). The CDR3 totals 15 residues. The CDR3 protein is CSARERFVAKNIQYF. The CDR3 DNA reads as TGCAGTGCTAGAGAACGATTCGTAGCCAAAAACATTCAGTACTTC.

CDR3 in amino acids: CASAPSSLAYEQYF. As DNA, the CDR3 is TGTGCTAGTGCCCCGAGCTCACTAGCCTACGAGCAGTACTTC. The chain employs TRBV12-5 and TRBJ2-7; possible D gene TRBD2, 5 bases. The germline V and J ends were trimmed by 7 bases and 2 bases, with 15 bases remaining between them. Per germline, CDR1 LGHNT and CDR2 FRNRAP. CDR3 length equals 14 residues.

This clonotype was detected ten times or more. The J gene is TRBJ2-2, the V gene TRBV29-1; D uncertain. The CDR3 is 11 amino acids. V gave up 4 bases and J gave up 5 bases, with 5 bases separating them. Germline lookup yields CDR1 SQVTM and CDR2 ANQGSEA. The CDR3 coding sequence is TGCAGCGTTGGATGGACCGGGGAGCTGTTTTTT. It codes for CSVGWTGELFF.

This clonotype was seen at least ten times. This chain links TRBV28 with TRBJ2-7, with 10 bases identical to TRBD1. This CDR3 contains 16 residues. Germline CDR1 and CDR2: MDHEN and SYDVKM. The V and J ends lost 3 bases and 0 bases, in that order; junction bases with no gene match: 5. CDR3 protein: CASSLWGQGLSYEQYF. As DNA, the CDR3 is TGTGCCAGCAGTTTGTGGGGACAGGGGCTCTCCTACGAGCAGTACTTC. The whole variable domain, remainder taken from reference TRBV28 and TRBJ2-7, is DVKVTQSSRYLVKRTGEKVFLECVQDMDHENMFWYRQDPGLGLRLIYFSYDVKMKEKGDIPEGYSVSREKKERFSLILESASTNQTSMYLCASSLWGQGLSYEQYFGPGTRLTVT.

J is TRBJ1-1 and V is TRBV3-1; D not resolved. Per the germline V gene, CDR1 is LGHDT and CDR2 is YNNKEL (reference sequence). V was clipped by 4 bases and J by 0 bases, with 6 bases between them. CDR3 length: 13 residues. CDR3 in DNA: TGTGCCAGCAGCCCTATAATGAACACTGAAGCTTTCTTT. Residues: CASSPIMNTEAFF. The variable domain in full, completed from reference TRBV3-1 and TRBJ1-1, reads DTAVSQTPKYLVTQMGNDKSIKCEQNLGHDTMYWYKQDSKKFLKIMFSYNNKELIINETVPNRFSPKSPDKAHLNLHINSLELGDSAVYFCASSPIMNTEAFFGQGTRLTVV.

CDR3 bases: TGTGCCAGCAGCTTCCGGGACAGGAACTACGAGCAGTACTTC. This sequence encodes CASSFRDRNYEQYF. V and J are TRBV5-5 and TRBJ2-7; the match to TRBD1 covers 8 bases. V lost 2 bases and J lost 3; bases outside the gene matches: 4. The germline gives CDR1 SGHKS, CDR2 YYEKEE (reference sequence). The CDR3 sequence is 14 residues long.

The chain is built from TRBV3-1 and TRBJ1-1; 8 bases fit TRBD1. V was clipped by 0 bases and J by 5 bases; unmatched bases: 11. The CDR3 totals 17 residues. Germline CDR1 is LGHDT and CDR2 is YNNKEL (reference sequence). Here the CDR3 reads CASSQDLWTGRGTEAFF. The CDR3 DNA follows: TGTGCCAGCAGCCAAGACCTATGGACAGGGAGAGGAACTGAAGCTTTCTTT.

This clonotype was counted a few times. The J gene is TRBJ1-1, the V gene TRBV20-1; possibly TRBD1 for D (5 bases). V gave up 3 bases and J gave up 1 base, with 15 bases separating them. The CDR3 loop spans 15 amino acids. Per the germline V gene, CDR1 is DFQATT and CDR2 is SNEGSKA (reference sequence). The CDR3, as DNA: TGCAGTGCTAGGAATACCGCCGGGGGGAACACTGAAGCTTTCTTT. The encoded protein is CSARNTAGGNTEAFF.

This clonotype was seen a few times. The genes are TRBV28 and TRBJ2-2; D is perhaps TRBD2 (6 bases). The CDR3 has 17 amino acids. V was clipped by 3 bases and J by 7 bases, with 21 bases between them. Germline CDR1 reads MDHEN; CDR2 reads SYDVKM. The CDR3: CASSFLTGEGHGGELFF. The CDR3 coding sequence is TGTGCCAGCAGTTTTTTGACGGGAGAGGGTCATGGCGGGGAGCTGTTTTTT. Complete variable domain (other parts from reference TRBV28 and TRBJ2-2): DVKVTQSSRYLVKRTGEKVFLECVQDMDHENMFWYRQDPGLGLRLIYFSYDVKMKEKGDIPEGYSVSREKKERFSLILESASTNQTSMYLCASSFLTGEGHGGELFFGEGSRLTVL.

This clonotype was recorded at least ten times. V and J are TRBV14 and TRBJ2-1; D gene unclear. Germline V lookup: CDR1 SGHDN, CDR2 FVKESK. Between the trimmed V and J ends, which lost 3 bases and 4 bases, there was a span of 10 bases. CDR3 length: 14 residues. The CDR3 sequence is CASSHRTWYNEQFF. The CDR3 DNA follows: TGTGCCAGCAGCCACCGGACCTGGTACAATGAGCAGTTCTTC.

The sample holds a few counts of this clonotype. J is TRBJ2-3 and V is TRBV7-2; D unresolved. Trimming pared 5 bases from V and 9 bases from J, leaving 15 bases between. Looked up from germline, CDR1 is SGHTA and CDR2 is FQGNSA. This CDR3 region has 13 residues. The CDR3: CASSPYGRPTQYF. The CDR3 coding sequence is TGTGCCAGCAGCCCATACGGTCGTCCCACGCAGTATTTT.

The chain links TRBV10-3 to TRBJ2-2; 9 bases fit TRBD2. V was clipped by 10 bases and J by 6 bases; unmatched bases: 3. This CDR3 contains 12 residues. CDR1 ENHRY and CDR2 SYGVKD come from the germline V gene. CDR3 protein: CATSGIPGELFF. The CDR3 nucleotides read TGTGCCACTAGCGGGATCCCCGGGGAGCTGTTTTTT.

This clonotype turned up a few times. The V and J genes are TRBV20-1 and TRBJ2-3; TRBD2 aligns across 11 bases. Germline trimming cut 0 bases from V and 3 bases from J; bases unmatched to any gene: 2. The CDR3 runs to 15 residues. From germline, CDR1 is DFQATT and CDR2 SNEGSKA (reference sequence). Written as DNA, the CDR3 is TGCAGTGCTAGAGAGAGGACTAGCGGGACAGATACGCAGTATTTT. Its translation: CSARERTSGTDTQYF.

This clonotype was counted a few times. The genes are TRBV7-9 and TRBJ2-3, with TRBD2 matching 10 bases. This CDR3 comprises 17 residues. Germline lookup yields CDR1 SEHNR and CDR2 FQNEAQ (reference sequence). V gave up 4 bases and J gave up 1 base; unmatched junction bases: 8. CDR3 loop: CASSYITGTSGTDTQYF. CDR3 nucleotide sequence: TGTGCCAGCAGCTATATAACCGGGACTAGCGGCACAGATACGCAGTATTTT.

This clonotype was seen at least ten times. V gene TRBV12-3 or TRBV12-4 combines with J gene TRBJ2-1; 12 nucleotides match TRBD2. CDR3 length: 14 amino acids. J was trimmed by 7 bases and V by 6 bases; bases with no gene match: 4. The CDR3 protein is CASRGLAGFNEQFF. The CDR3 nucleotides read TGTGCCAGCAGGGGACTAGCGGGTTTTAATGAGCAGTTCTTC.

This clonotype showed up just a few times. The genes are TRBV7-2 and TRBJ2-4; 10 bases are a match to TRBD2. In germline, CDR1 is SGHTA, CDR2 FQGNSA. CDR3 size: 16 residues. After removal of 1 base from V and 2 bases from J, the junction contained 2 bases not matched to a gene. CDR3 sequence (DNA): TGTGCCAGCAGCTTAGTAGCGGGAGGTACCAAAAACATTCAGTACTTC. It is translated as CASSLVAGGTKNIQYF.

This clonotype was picked up a small number of times. The chain combines TRBV6-5 with TRBJ1-3; D unresolved. There are 17 residues in the CDR3. Trimming removed 0 bases from V and 0 bases from J, with 12 bases in between. The V gene's germline CDR1 is MNHEY and CDR2 SVGAGI. The CDR3 sequence is CASSYSRARRSGNTIYF. The DNA of the CDR3 is TGTGCCAGCAGTTACTCGAGGGCACGTCGCTCTGGAAACACCATATATTTT.

This clonotype was found a few times. This chain uses TRBV27 with TRBJ2-2; D gene unclear. Trimming stripped 3 bases from V and 3 bases from J, with 14 bases between. This CDR3 has 16 amino acids. The germline CDR1 and CDR2 sequences are MNHEY and SMNVEV (reference sequence). In DNA form, the CDR3 reads TGTGCCAGCAGTTTGGACGTAGCCCAGGACACCGGGGAGCTGTTTTTT. It specifies CASSLDVAQDTGELFF.

This clonotype was seen only a few times. The chain links TRBV9 to TRBJ2-3; 7 nucleotides match TRBD1. The CDR3 length is 16 residues. Germline values: CDR1 SGDLS, CDR2 YYNGEE. V was pared by 2 bases and J by 6 bases, with 12 bases of the junction left unmatched. Here the CDR3 reads CASSVRQGDLGDTQYF. The CDR3 DNA reads TGTGCCAGCAGCGTGAGGCAGGGGGATTTAGGGGATACGCAGTATTTT.

This clonotype turned up a few times. The chain has TRBV5-1 and TRBJ1-2, with D tentatively TRBD1 (6 bases). V was pared by 3 bases and J by 2 bases, with 14 bases between. The CDR3 is made up of 15 amino acids. Germline CDR1 SGHRS, CDR2 YFSETQ. DNA for the CDR3: TGCGCCAGCAGCTCGAGGCCCGGGACAAACTATGGCTACACCTTC. As protein: CASSSRPGTNYGYTF.